The entry below gives a single T cell receptor beta chain sequence along with its context. Its antigen remains undetermined. No much larger clone is present one base from it, and per-base qualities are unavailable. Whole blood was collected in K2EDTA tubes by collaborating institutions according to the institutions' own protocols. For TCRbeta analysis, collaborators shipped samples as frozen whole blood, isolated PBMCs, or DNA extracted from either of those sample types. The sample belongs to a study of blood T cell repertoires in COVID-19 (dated by TCRdb to 2020 to 2021). In terms of the full investigation: Samples from collaborators originated in the United States, Italy and Spain and spanned both the acute and convalescent phases of COVID-19. The material from the prospective study consisted of cDNA or gDNA derived from T cells, B-cell-depleted T cells, or PBMCs. Deeply sampled blood TCRbeta repertoires from subjects exposed to, actively infected with, or recovered from COVID-19 were included in the dataset. A freely available public database, intended as a resource for researchers studying the immune response to SARS-CoV-2, is where the repertoires were released. Samples were obtained from the ongoing ImmuneRACE study (first 160 participants) and from 1,254 subjects provided by 6 global collaborators. Nearly every sample came with metadata listing a de-identified subject ID, COVID-19 status, age in years and sex. Where HLA class I and class II types were available, the types were taken from metadata supplied by the sample provider, not from assay-based typing.

Overall study outcomes, separate from this receptor: Clinical and demographic metadata were provided uncurated, with the amount varying by source and participant.

The immunoSEQ Assay, a bias-controlled multiplex PCR, was used to amplify TCRbeta CDR3 regions from genomic DNA. As for the authors' bioinformatics: Within the assay, amplification of reference gene primers was used to estimate how many nucleated cells each sample contained. To quantify the absolute abundance of each unique TCRbeta CDR3 rearrangement, sequence reads were collapsed and filtered. For each sample, productive Simpson clonality was calculated as the square root of Simpson's diversity index across productive rearrangements. Held by TCRdb, this immuneACCESS table contains in-frame sequences only and omits some clones. Under half of the omission traces to an unresolved V gene where checked; the cause of the rest is unknown. That table furnishes V, J and clone size, whereas the DNA furnished D and trimming. This sample is represented by about 64,000 clones; roughly 85% of them were singletons. The top ten clonotypes cover about 1.1% of the sample.

From a lookup of the germline V gene, CDR1 and CDR2 are SGHNT and YENEEA. V sheds 5 bases and J sheds 14 bases, leaving 16 bases between their ends. Including the terminal cysteine and phenylalanine, the CDR3 comprises 13 residues. Of the read, only the CDR3 DNA is kept; its 39 bases are in frame from base 1. Recombination joined TRBV11-3 with TRBJ1-6, and possibly TRBD1, on 5 matching bases. The TCR was taken from a man in his forties with acute or convalescent COVID-19. The specimen was peripheral blood. The nucleotide sequence reads TGTGCCAGCAGCCCCCGGGACTCATCTGCCCTCCACTTT. Its protein reads: CASSPRDSSALHF. Outside the CDR3, residues come from the reference TRBV11-3 and TRBJ1-6 proteins, so the full variable domain is: EAGVVQSPRYKIIEKKQPVAFWCNPISGHNTLYWYLQNLGQGPELLIRYENEEAVDDSQLPKDRFSAERLKGVDSTLKIQPAELGDSAVYLCASSPRDSSALHFGNGTRLTVT.